This T cell receptor (beta chain) was obtained from a study of tumor-infiltrating lymphocytes in localized non-small cell lung cancer. The ends were cut back, 2 bases at V and 0 bases at J, with 12 bases in the middle. This CDR3 is 15 amino acids long. From germline, CDR1 is SGHDT and CDR2 YYEEEE. Assay: immunoSEQ multiplex PCR; the TCRdb copy retains only in-frame clones and omits some. The top ten hold about 12% of the sample, which has around 3,200 clones, around 60% seen once. Sequenced input: uninvolved lung tissue not adjacent to the tumor. The chain links TRBV5-6 to TRBJ2-7; no reliable D call. This clonotype was obtained from a human donor with non-small cell lung cancer. The CDR3 DNA reads as TGTGCCAGCAGCTTCCGGGCGGTAGGCTCCTACGAGCAGTACTTC. Translation: CASSFRAVGSYEQYF.